This T cell receptor beta chain came from a study of T cell changes during pregnancy in multiple sclerosis. Looked up from germline, CDR1 is SNHLY and CDR2 is FYNNEI. The CDR3 sequence is 13 residues long. J gave up 4 bases and V 11 bases, and 5 bases lay outside the gene matches. Profiled with immunoSEQ multiplex PCR; TCRdb holds only in-frame clones, not every one. Of over 35,000 clones in the sample, almost 95% were seen once. This receptor was taken from a female donor with multiple sclerosis, enrolled in a pregnancy study. The material sequenced was CD8+ T cells from peripheral blood mononuclear cells, taken in the third trimester of pregnancy. The chain has TRBV2 and TRBJ2-1; 10 bases align to TRBD2. The CDR3 here is CALLAGKYNEQFF. The CDR3, as DNA: TGTGCCCTACTAGCGGGAAAGTACAATGAGCAGTTCTTC.